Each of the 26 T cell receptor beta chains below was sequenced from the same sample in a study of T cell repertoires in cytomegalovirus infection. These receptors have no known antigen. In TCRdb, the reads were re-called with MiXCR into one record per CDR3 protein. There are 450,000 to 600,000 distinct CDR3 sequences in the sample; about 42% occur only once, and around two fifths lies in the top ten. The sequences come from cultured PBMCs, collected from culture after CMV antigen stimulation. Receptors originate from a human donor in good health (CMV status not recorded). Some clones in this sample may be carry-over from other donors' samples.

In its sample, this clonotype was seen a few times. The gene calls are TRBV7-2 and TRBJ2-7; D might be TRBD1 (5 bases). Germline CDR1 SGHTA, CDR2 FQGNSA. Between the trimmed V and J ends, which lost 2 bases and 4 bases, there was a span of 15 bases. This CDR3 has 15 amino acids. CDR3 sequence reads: CASSLNGHGFYEQYF. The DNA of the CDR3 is TGTGCCAGCAGCTTAAACGGACACGGGTTTTACGAGCAGTACTTC. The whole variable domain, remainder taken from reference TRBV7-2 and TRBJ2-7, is GAGVSQSPSNKVTEKGKDVELRCDPISGHTALYWYRQSLGQGLEFLIYFQGNSAPDKSGLPSDRFSAERTGGSVSTLTIQRTQQEDSAVYLCASSLNGHGFYEQYFGPGTRLTVT.

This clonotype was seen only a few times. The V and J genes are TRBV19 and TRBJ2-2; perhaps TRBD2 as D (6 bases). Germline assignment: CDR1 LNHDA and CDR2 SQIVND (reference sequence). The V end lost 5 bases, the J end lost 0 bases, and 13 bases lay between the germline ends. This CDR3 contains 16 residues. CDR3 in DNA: TGTGCCAGTAGTGGGGGGTCTTTTGCGAACACCGGGGAGCTGTTTTTT. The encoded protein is CASSGGSFANTGELFF.

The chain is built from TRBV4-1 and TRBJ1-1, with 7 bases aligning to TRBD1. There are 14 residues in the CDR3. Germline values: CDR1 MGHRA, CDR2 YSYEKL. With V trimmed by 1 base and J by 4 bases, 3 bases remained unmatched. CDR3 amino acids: CASSQGTGPTEAFF. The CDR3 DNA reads TGCGCCAGCAGCCAAGGGACAGGCCCCACTGAAGCTTTCTTT.

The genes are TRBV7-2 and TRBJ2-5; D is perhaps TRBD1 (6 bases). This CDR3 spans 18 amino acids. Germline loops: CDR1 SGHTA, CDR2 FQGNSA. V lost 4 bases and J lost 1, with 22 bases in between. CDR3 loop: CASSWGRAGRNLQETQYF. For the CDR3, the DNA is TGTGCCAGCAGCTGGGGGCGGGCGGGCCGTAATCTCCAAGAGACCCAGTACTTC.

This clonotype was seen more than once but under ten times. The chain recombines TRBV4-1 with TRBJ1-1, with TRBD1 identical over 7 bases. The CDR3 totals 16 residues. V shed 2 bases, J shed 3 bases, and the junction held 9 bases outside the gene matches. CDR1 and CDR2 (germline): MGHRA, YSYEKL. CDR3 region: CASSQRRGGADTEAFF. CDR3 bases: TGCGCCAGCAGCCAAAGGAGAGGGGGCGCGGACACTGAAGCTTTCTTT.

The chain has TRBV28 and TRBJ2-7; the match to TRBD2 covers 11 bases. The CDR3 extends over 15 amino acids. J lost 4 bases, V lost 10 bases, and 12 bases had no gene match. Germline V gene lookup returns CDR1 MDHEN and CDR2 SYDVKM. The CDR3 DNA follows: TGTGCCACCAACTCAGGGACTAGCGGATTATACGAGCAGTACTTC. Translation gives CATNSGTSGLYEQYF.

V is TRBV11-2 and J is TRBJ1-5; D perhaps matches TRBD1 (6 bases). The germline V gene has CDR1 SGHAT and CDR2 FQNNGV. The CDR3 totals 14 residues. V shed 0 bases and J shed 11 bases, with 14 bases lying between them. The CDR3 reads CASSLDAGQGTQHF. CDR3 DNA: TGTGCCAGCAGCTTAGATGCTGGGCAGGGGACCCAGCATTTT.

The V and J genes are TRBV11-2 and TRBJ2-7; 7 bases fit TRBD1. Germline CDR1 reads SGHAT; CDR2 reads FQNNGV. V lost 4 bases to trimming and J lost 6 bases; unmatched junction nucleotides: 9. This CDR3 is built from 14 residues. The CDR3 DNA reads TGTGCCAGCAGCTCCCACAGGGGAAACTGCGAGCAGTACTTC. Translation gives CASSSHRGNCEQYF.

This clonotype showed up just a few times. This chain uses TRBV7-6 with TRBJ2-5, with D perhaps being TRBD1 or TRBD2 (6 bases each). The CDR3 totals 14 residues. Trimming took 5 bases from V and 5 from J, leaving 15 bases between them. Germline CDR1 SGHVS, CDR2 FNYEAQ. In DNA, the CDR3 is TGTGCCAGCAGCCATTCCTCGGGGGCGGAGACCCAGTACTTC. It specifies CASSHSSGAETQYF.

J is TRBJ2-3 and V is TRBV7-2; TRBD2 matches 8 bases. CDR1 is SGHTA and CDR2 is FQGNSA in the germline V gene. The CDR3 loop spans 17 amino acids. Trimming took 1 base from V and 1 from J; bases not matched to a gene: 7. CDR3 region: CASSLENSGAGTDTQYF. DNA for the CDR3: TGTGCCAGCAGCTTAGAAAATAGCGGGGCCGGCACAGATACGCAGTATTTT.

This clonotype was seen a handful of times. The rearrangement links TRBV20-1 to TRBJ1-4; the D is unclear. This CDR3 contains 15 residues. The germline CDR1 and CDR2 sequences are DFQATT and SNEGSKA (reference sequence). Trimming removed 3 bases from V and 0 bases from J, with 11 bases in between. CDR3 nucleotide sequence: TGCAGTGCTAGGGGCGTACTCGCAACTAATGAAAAACTGTTTTTT. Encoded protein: CSARGVLATNEKLFF.

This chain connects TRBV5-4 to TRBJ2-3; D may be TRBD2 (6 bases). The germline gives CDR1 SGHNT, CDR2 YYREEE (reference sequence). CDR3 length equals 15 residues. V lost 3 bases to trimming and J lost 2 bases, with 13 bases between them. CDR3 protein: CASSSPGLPTDTQYF. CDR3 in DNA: TGTGCCAGCAGCTCCCCGGGACTTCCCACAGATACGCAGTATTTT.

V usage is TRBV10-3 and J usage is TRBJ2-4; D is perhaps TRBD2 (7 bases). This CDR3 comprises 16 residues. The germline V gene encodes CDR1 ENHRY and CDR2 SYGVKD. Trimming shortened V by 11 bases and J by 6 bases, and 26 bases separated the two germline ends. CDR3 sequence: CAASPDRGAALNIQYF. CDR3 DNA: TGTGCCGCCTCGCCGGATCGGGGGGCCGCTCTAAACATTCAGTACTTC.

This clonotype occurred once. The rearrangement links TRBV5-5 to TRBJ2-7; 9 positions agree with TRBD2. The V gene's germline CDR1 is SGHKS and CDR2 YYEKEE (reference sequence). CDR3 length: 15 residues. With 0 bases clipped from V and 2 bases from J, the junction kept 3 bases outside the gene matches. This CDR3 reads CASSLGLADTYEQYF. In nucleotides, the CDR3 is TGTGCCAGCAGCTTGGGACTAGCGGACACCTACGAGCAGTACTTC.

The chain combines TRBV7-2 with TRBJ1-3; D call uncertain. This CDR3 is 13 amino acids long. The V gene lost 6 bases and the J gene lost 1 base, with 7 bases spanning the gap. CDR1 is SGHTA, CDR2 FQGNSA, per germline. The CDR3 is CASSSVSGNTIYF. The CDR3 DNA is TGTGCCAGCAGTTCAGTTTCTGGAAACACCATATATTTT.

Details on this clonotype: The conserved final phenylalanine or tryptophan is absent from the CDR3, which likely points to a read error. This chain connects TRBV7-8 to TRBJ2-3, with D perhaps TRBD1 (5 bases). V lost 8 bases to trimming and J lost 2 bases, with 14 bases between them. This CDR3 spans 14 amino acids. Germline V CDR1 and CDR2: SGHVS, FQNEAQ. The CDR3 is CASGAWRLTDTQYL. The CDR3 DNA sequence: TGTGCCAGCGGGGCCTGGCGGCTCACAGATACGCAGTATTTA.

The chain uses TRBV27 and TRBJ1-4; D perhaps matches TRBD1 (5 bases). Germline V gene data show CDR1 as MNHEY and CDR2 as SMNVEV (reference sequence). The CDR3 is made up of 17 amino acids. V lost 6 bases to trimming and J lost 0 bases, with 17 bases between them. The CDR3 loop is CASRVHGVGATNEKLFF. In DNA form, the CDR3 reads TGTGCCAGCAGAGTCCACGGGGTGGGGGCAACTAATGAAAAACTGTTTTTT.

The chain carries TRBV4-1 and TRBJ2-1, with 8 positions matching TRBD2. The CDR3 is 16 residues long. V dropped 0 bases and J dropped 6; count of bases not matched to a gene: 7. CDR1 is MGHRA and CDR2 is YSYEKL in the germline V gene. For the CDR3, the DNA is TGCGCCAGCAGCCAAGATAACGGGAGGGCCCTCAATGAGCAGTTCTTC. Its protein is CASSQDNGRALNEQFF.

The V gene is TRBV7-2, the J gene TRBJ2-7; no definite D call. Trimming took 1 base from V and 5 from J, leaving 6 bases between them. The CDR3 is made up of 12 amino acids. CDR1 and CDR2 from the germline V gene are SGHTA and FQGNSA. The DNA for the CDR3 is TGTGCCAGCAGCTTAGACTTGAACGAGCAGTACTTC. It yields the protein CASSLDLNEQYF.

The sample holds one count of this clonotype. The CDR3: CASSGGWDEQFF. CDR3 nucleotides: TGTGCCAGCAGTGGAGGGTGGGATGAGCAGTTCTTC. The gene calls are TRBV2 and TRBJ2-1; D may be TRBD2 (5 bases). V was pared by 4 bases and J by 8 bases, with 9 bases between. Germline V lookup: CDR1 SNHLY, CDR2 FYNNEI. CDR3 length: 12 residues.

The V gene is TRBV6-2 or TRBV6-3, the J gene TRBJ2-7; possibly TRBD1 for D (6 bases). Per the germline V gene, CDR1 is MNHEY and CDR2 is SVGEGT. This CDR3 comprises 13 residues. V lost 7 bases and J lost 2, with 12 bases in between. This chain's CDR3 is CASNPTGTYEQYF. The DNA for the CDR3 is TGTGCCAGCAACCCTACAGGGACCTACGAGCAGTACTTC.

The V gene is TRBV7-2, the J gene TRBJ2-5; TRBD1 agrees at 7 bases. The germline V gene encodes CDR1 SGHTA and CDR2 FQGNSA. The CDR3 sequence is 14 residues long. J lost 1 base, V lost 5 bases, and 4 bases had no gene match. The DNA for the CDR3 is TGTGCCAGCAGCGTCACAGGGGCCCAAGAGACCCAGTACTTC. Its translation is CASSVTGAQETQYF.

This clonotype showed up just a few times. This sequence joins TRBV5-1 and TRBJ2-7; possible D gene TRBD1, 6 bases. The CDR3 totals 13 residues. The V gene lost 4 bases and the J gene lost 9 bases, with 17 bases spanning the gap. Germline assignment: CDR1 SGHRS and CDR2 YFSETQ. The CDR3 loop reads CASSPLQGLVQYF. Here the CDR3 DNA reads TGCGCCAGCAGCCCGTTACAGGGCCTAGTGCAGTACTTC. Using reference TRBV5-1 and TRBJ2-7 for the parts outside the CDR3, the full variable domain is KAGVTQTPRYLIKTRGQQVTLSCSPISGHRSVSWYQQTPGQGLQFLFEYFSETQRNKGNFPGRFSGRQFSNSRSEMNVSTLELGDSALYLCASSPLQGLVQYFGPGTRLTVT.

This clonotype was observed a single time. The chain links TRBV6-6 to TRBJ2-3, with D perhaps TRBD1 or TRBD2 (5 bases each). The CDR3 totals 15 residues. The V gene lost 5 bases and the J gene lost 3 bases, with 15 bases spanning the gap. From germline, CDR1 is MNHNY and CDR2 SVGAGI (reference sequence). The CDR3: CASSDPAGTTDTQYF. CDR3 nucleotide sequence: TGTGCCAGCAGTGATCCGGCAGGGACGACAGATACGCAGTATTTT.

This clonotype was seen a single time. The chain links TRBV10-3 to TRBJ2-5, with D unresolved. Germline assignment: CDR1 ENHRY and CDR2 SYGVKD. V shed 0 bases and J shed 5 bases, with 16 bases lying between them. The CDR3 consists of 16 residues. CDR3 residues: CAISESRSPGRETQYF. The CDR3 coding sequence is TGTGCCATCAGTGAGTCGAGGTCGCCAGGACGGGAGACCCAGTACTTC.

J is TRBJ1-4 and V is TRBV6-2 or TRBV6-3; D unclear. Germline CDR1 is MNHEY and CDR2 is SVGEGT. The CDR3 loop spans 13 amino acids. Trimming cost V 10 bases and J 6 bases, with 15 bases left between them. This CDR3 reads CAISRGAYEKLFF. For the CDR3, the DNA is TGTGCCATTTCCAGAGGAGCGTATGAAAAACTGTTTTTT.